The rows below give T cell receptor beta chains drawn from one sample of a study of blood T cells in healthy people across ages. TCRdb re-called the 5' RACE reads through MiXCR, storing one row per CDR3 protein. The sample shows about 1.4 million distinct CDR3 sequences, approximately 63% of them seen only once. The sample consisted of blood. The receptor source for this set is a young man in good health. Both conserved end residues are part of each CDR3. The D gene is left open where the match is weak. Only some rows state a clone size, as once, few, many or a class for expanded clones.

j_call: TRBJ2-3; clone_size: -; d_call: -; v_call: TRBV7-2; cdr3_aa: CASSLGVSTADTQYF; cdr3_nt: TGTGCCAGCAGCTTAGGGGTTAGCACAGCAGATACGCAGTATTTT
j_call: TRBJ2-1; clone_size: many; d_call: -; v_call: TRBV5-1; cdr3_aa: CASMLGNPYNEQFF; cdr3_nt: TGCGCCAGCATGCTGGGAAATCCCTACAATGAGCAGTTCTTC
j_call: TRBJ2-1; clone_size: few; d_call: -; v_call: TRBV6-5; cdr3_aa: CASSYGDGGFGNEQFF; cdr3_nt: TGTGCCAGCAGTTATGGGGACGGAGGTTTTGGGAATGAGCAGTTCTTC
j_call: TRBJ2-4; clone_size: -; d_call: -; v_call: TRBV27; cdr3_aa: CAISSRRGDIQYF; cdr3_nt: TGTGCCATCAGTTCCCGTAGGGGGGACATTCAGTACTTC
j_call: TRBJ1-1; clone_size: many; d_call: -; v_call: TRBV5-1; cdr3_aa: CASSLLGTEAFF; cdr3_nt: TGTGCCAGCAGTTTACTGGGGACTGAAGCTTTCTTT
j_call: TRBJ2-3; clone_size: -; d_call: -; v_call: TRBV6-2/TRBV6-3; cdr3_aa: CASSKTGTDTQYF; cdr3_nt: TGTGCCAGCAGTAAAACAGGTACAGATACGCAGTATTTT
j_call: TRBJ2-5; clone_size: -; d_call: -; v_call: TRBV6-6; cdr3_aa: CASSYELATQYF; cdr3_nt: TGTGCCAGCAGTTACGAGTTGGCGACCCAGTACTTC
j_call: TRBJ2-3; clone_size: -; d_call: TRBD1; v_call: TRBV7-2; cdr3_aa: CASRPTGIGDTQYF; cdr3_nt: TGTGCCAGCAGACCGACAGGGATAGGAGATACGCAGTATTTT
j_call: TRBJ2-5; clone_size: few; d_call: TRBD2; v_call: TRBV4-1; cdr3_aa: CASSQGAGGRQETQYF; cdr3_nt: TGCGCCAGCAGCCAGGGAGCGGGGGGACGACAAGAGACCCAGTACTTC
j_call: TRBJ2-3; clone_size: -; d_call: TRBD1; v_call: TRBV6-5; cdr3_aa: CASSTRQGFPVNTQYF; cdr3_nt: TGTGCCAGCAGTACCCGACAGGGGTTTCCCGTAAATACGCAGTATTTT
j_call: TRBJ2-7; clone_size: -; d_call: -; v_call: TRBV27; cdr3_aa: CASSLGQVGDEQYF; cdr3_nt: TGTGCCAGCAGTTTAGGGCAGGTGGGGGACGAGCAGTACTTC
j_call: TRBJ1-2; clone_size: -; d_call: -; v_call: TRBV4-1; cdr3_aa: CASSQDRRLESGANYGYTF; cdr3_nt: TGCGCCAGCAGCCAAGATCGACGACTAGAATCGGGAGCTAACTATGGCTACACCTTC
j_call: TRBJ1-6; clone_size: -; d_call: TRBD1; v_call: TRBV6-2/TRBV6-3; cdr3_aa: CASTSGQGNNSPLHF; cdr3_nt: TGTGCCAGCACCTCCGGACAGGGGAATAATTCACCCCTCCACTTT
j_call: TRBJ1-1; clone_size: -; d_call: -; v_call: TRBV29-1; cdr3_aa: CSVDGDGMNTEAFF; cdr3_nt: TGCAGCGTTGATGGGGACGGTATGAACACTGAAGCTTTCTTT
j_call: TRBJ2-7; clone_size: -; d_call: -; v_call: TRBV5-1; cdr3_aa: CASSLELDRALIYEQYF; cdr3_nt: TGCGCCAGCAGCTTGGAACTCGACCGAGCATTAATCTACGAGCAGTACTTC
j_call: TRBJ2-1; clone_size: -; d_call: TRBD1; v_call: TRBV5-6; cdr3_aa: CASSPRTGINEQFF; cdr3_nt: TGTGCCAGCAGCCCGAGGACAGGGATCAATGAGCAGTTCTTC
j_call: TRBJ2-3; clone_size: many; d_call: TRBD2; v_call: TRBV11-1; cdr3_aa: CASSPKLARTDTQYF; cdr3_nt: TGTGCCAGCAGCCCAAAACTAGCGCGAACAGATACGCAGTATTTT
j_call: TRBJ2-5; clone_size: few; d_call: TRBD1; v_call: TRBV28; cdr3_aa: CASSFRTGGVGSTQYF; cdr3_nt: TGTGCCAGCAGTTTTCGCACAGGGGGCGTTGGTTCGACCCAGTACTTC
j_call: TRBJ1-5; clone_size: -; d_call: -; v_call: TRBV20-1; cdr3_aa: CSAGEKSRTGNQPQHF; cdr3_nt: TGCAGTGCTGGAGAGAAAAGTCGTACGGGGAATCAGCCCCAGCATTTT
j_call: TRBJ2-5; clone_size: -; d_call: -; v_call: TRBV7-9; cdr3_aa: CASRPSKEGTQYF; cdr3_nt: TGTGCCAGCAGGCCTTCCAAGGAGGGGACCCAGTACTTC
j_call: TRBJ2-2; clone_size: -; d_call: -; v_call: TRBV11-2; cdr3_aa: CASSLKTGYTGELFF; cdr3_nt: TGTGCCAGCAGCTTAAAGACAGGTTACACCGGGGAGCTGTTTTTT
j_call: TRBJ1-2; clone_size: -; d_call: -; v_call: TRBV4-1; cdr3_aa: CASSPMQGILDDGYTF; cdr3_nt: TGCGCCAGCAGTCCCATGCAGGGAATACTCGACGATGGCTACACCTTC
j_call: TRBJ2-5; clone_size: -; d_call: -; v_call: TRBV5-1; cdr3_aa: CASSLHLGGAFITETQYF; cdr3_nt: TGCGCCAGCAGCTTGCACTTGGGGGGCGCGTTTATTACGGAGACCCAGTACTTC
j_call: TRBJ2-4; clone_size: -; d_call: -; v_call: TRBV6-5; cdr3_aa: CASSYGSGLAKNIQYF; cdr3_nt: TGTGCCAGCAGTTACGGGTCGGGACTAGCCAAAAACATTCAGTACTTC
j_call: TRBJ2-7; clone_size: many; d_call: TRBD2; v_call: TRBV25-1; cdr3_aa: CASTLSGGNEQYF; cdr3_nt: TGTGCCAGCACCCTCTCGGGGGGGAACGAGCAGTACTTC
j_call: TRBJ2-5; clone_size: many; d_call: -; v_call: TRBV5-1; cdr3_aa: CASSFGQQETQYF; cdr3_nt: TGCGCCAGCAGCTTCGGGCAGCAAGAGACCCAGTACTTC
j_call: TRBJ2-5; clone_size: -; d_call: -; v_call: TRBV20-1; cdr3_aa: CSARDYGENEQYF; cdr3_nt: TGCAGTGCTAGAGATTATGGCGAGAATGAGCAGTACTTC
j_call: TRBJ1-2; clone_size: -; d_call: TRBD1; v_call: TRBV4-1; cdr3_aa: CASSQATDRDNYGYTF; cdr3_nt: TGCGCCAGCAGCCAAGCTACGGACAGGGACAACTATGGCTACACCTTC
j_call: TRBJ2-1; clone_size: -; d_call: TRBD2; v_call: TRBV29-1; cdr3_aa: CSVEGGSRTGNEQFF; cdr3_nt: TGCAGCGTTGAAGGCGGGAGTAGGACGGGCAATGAGCAGTTCTTC
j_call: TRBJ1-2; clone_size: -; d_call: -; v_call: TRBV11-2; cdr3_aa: CASSLVPRLTPNYGYTF; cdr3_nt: TGTGCCAGCAGCTTAGTACCGCGGCTGACGCCTAACTATGGCTACACCTTC
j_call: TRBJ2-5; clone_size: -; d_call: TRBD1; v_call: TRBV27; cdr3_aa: CASTDRGYGRETQYF; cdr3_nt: TGTGCCAGCACGGACAGGGGCTATGGAAGGGAGACCCAGTACTTC
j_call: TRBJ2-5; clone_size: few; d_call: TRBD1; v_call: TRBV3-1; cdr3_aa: CASRPAGTGFETQYF; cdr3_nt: TGTGCCAGCAGACCAGCCGGGACAGGGTTCGAGACCCAGTACTTC
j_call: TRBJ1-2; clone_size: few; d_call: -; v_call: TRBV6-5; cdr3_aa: CASSRDGQNYGYTF; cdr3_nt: TGTGCCAGCAGTCGGGACGGGCAGAACTATGGCTACACCTTC
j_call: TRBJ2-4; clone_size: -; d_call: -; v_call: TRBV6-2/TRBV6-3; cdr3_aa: CASSYRAEGKNIQYF; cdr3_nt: TGTGCCAGCAGTTACCGTGCCGAGGGTAAAAACATTCAGTACTTC
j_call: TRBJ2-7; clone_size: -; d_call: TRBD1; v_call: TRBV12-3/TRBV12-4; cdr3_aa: CASVGTGTASYEQYF; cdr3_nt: TGTGCCAGCGTAGGAACAGGGACAGCATCCTACGAGCAGTACTTC
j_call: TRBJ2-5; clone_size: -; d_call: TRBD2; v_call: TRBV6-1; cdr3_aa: CASRPGLAGEGQETQYF; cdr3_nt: TGTGCCAGCAGGCCGGGACTAGCGGGAGAGGGCCAAGAGACCCAGTACTTC
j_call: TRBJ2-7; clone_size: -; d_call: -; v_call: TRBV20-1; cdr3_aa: CSARQGPHEQYF; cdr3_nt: TGCAGTGCTAGACAGGGCCCCCACGAGCAGTACTTC
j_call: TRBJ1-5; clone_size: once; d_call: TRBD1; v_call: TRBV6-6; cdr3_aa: CASRSRTGGSQPQHF; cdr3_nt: TGTGCCAGCAGGAGCCGGACAGGGGGCAGTCAGCCCCAGCATTTT
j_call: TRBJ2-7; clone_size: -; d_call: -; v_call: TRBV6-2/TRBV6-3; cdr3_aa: CASSYAGHSYEQYF; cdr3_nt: TGTGCCAGCAGTTACGCGGGACACTCTTACGAGCAGTACTTC
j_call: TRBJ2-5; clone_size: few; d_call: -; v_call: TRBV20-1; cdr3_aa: CSAKQRTQETQYF; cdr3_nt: TGCAGTGCCAAACAGCGGACCCAAGAGACCCAGTACTTC
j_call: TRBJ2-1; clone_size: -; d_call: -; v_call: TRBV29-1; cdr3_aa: CSVPGQGSYNEQFF; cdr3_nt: TGCAGCGTACCAGGGCAGGGATCCTACAATGAGCAGTTCTTC
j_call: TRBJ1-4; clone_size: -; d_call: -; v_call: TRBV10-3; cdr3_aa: CAISSQDEKLFF; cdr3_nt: TGTGCCATCTCGAGTCAGGATGAAAAACTGTTTTTT
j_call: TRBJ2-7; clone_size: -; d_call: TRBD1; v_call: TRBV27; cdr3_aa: CASSPLQGLYSYEQYF; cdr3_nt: TGTGCCAGCAGTCCCTTACAGGGGCTTTACTCCTACGAGCAGTACTTC
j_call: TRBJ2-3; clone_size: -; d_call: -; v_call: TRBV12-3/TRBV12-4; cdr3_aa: CASTRSAQAVGDTQYF; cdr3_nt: TGTGCCAGCACCCGCTCTGCCCAGGCAGTCGGGGATACGCAGTATTTT
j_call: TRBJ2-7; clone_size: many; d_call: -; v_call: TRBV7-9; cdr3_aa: CASSSTPYEQYF; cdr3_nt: TGTGCCAGCAGCTCCACACCTTACGAGCAGTACTTC